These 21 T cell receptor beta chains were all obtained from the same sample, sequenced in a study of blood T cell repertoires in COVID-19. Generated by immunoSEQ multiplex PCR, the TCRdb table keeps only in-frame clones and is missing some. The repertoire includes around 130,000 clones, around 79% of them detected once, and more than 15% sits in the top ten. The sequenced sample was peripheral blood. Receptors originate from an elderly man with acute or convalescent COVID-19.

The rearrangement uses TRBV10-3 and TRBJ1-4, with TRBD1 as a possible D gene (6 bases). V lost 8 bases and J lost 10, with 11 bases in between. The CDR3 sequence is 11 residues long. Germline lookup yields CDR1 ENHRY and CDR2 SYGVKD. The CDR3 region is CAIVGAGKLFF. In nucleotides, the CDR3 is TGTGCCATCGTGGGGGCCGGAAAACTGTTTTTT.

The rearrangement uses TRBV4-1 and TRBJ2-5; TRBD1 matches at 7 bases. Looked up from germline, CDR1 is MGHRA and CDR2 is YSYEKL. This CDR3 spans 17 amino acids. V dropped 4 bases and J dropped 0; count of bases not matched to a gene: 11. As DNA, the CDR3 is TGCGCCAGCAGCCCAAAGGGACAGAAACTGTACCAAGAGACCCAGTACTTC. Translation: CASSPKGQKLYQETQYF.

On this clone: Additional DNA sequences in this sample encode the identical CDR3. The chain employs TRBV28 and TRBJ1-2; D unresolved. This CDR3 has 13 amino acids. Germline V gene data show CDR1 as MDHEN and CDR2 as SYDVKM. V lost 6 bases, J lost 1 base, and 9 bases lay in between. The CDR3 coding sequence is TGTGCCAGCAGGTCCGGGGTTAACTATGGCTACACCTTC. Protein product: CASRSGVNYGYTF.

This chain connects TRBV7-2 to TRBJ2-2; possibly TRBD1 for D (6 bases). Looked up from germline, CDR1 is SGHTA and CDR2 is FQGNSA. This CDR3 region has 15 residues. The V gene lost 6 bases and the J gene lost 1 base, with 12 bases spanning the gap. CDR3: CASRSGTQNTGELFF. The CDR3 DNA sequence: TGTGCCAGCAGATCCGGGACACAGAACACCGGGGAGCTGTTTTTT.

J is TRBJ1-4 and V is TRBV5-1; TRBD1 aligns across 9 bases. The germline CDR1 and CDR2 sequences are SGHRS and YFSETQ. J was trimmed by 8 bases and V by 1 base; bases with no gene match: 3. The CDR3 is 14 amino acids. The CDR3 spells CASSLYGTGEKLFF. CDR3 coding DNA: TGCGCCAGCAGCTTGTACGGGACAGGGGAAAAACTGTTTTTT.

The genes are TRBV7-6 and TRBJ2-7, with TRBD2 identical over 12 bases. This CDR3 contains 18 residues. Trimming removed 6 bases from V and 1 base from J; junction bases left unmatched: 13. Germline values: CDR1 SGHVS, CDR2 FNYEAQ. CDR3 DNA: TGTGCCAGCAGTCCAATACCTAGCGGGGGGGGCCAGTCCTACGAGCAGTACTTC. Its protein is CASSPIPSGGGQSYEQYF.

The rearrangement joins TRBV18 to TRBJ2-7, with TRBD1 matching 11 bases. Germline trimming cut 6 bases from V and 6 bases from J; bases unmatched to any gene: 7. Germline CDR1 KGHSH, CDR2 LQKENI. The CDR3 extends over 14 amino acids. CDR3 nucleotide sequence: TGTGCCAGCTCGAGCCGGGACAGGGGGGTCGAGCAGTACTTC. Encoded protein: CASSSRDRGVEQYF. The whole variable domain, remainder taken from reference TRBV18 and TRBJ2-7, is NAGVMQNPRHLVRRRGQEARLRCSPMKGHSHVYWYRQLPEEGLKFMVYLQKENIIDESGMPKERFSAEFPKEGPSILRIQQVVRGDSAAYFCASSSRDRGVEQYFGPGTRLTVT.

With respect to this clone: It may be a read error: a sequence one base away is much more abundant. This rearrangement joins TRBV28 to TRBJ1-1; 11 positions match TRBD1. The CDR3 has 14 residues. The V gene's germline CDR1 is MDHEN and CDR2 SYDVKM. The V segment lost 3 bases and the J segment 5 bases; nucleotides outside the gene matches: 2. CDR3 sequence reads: CASSFGTGGTEAFF. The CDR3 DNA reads TGTGCCAGCAGTTTCGGGACAGGGGGAACTGAAGCTTTCTTT.

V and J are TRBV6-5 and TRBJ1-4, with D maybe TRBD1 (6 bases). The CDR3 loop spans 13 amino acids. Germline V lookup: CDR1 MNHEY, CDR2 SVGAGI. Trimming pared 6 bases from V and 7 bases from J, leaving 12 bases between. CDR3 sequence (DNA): TGTGCCAGCAGAACAGGGATCACTGAAAAACTGTTTTTT. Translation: CASRTGITEKLFF.

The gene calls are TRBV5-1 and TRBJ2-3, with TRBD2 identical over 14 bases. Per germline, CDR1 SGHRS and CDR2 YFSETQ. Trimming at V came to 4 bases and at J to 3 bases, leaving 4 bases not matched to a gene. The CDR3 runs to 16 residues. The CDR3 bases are TGCGCCAGCAGCATCGGGACTAGCGGGGGAACAGATACGCAGTATTTT. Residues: CASSIGTSGGTDTQYF. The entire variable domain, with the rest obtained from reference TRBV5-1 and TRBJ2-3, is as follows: KAGVTQTPRYLIKTRGQQVTLSCSPISGHRSVSWYQQTPGQGLQFLFEYFSETQRNKGNFPGRFSGRQFSNSRSEMNVSTLELGDSALYLCASSIGTSGGTDTQYFGPGTRLTVL.

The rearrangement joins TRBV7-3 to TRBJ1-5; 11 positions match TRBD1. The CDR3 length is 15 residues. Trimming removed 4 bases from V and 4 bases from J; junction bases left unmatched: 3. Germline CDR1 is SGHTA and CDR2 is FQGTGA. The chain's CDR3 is CASSSGQGENQPQHF. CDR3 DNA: TGTGCCAGCAGCTCGGGACAGGGGGAGAATCAGCCCCAGCATTTT.

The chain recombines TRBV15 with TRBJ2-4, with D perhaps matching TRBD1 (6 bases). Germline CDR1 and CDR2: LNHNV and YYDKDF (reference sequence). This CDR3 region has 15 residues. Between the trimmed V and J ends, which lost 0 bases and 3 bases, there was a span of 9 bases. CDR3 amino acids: CATSRDRGDKNIQYF. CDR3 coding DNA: TGTGCCACCAGCAGAGACAGGGGTGACAAAAACATTCAGTACTTC.

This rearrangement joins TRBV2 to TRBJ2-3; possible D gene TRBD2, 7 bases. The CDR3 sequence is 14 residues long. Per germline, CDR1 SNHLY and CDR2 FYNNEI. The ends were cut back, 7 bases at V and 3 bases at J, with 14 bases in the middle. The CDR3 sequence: CASKPGEGTDTQYF. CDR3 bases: TGTGCCAGCAAGCCAGGGGAGGGTACAGATACGCAGTATTTT.

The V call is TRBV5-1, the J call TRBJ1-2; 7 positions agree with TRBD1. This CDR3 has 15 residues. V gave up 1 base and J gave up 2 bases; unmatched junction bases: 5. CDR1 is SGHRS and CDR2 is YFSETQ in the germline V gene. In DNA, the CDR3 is TGCGCCAGCAGCTTGACTCCAGGGGGGAACTATGGCTACACCTTC. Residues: CASSLTPGGNYGYTF.

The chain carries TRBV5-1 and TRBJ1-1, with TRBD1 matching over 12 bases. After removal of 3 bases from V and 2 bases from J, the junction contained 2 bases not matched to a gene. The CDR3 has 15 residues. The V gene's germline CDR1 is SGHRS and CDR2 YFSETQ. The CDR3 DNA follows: TGCGCCAGCAGCTGGGGGACAGGGGGCAACACTGAAGCTTTCTTT. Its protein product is CASSWGTGGNTEAFF.

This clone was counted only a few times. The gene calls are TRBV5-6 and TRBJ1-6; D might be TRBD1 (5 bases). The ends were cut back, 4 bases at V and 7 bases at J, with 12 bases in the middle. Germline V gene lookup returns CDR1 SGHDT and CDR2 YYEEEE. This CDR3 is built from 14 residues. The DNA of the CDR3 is TGTGCCAGCAGCCTCCTCAAGGGGAATTCACCCCTCCACTTT. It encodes CASSLLKGNSPLHF.

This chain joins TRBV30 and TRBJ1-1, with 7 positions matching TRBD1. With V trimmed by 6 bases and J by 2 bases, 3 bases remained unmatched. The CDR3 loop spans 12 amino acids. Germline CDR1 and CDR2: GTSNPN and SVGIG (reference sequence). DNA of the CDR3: TGTGCCTGCGACAGGGTTAACACTGAAGCTTTCTTT. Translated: CACDRVNTEAFF.

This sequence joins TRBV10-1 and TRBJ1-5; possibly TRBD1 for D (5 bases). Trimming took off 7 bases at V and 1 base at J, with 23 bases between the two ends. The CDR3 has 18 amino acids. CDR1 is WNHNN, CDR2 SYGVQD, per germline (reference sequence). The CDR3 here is CASTPPRGGRRSNQPQHF. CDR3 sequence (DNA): TGCGCCAGCACCCCCCCCCGCGGGGGTCGCCGGAGCAATCAGCCCCAGCATTTT.

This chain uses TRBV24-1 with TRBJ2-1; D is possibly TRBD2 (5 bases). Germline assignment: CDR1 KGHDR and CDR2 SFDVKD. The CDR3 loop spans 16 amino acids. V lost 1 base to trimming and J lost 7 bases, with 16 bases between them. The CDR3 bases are TGTGCCACCAGTGATTTAAAGGACGGACGAGGGAATGAGCAGTTCTTC. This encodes CATSDLKDGRGNEQFF.

In nucleotides, the CDR3 is TGCAGCGTTGATCGTCAGGCAGGGGTCGGCTACACCTTC. Translating it yields CSVDRQAGVGYTF. The rearrangement links TRBV29-1 to TRBJ1-2; weak D call: TRBD1 (6 bases). The V end was cut by 3 bases, the J end by 8 bases, with 16 bases between. This CDR3 is built from 13 residues. The germline V gene has CDR1 SQVTM and CDR2 ANQGSEA.

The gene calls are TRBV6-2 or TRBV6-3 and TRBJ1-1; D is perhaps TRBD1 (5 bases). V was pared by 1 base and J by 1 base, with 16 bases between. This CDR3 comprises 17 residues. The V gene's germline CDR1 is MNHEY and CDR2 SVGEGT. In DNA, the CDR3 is TGTGCCAGCAGTTACTGGTTCGTTGGACAAACGAACACTGAAGCTTTCTTT. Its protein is CASSYWFVGQTNTEAFF.